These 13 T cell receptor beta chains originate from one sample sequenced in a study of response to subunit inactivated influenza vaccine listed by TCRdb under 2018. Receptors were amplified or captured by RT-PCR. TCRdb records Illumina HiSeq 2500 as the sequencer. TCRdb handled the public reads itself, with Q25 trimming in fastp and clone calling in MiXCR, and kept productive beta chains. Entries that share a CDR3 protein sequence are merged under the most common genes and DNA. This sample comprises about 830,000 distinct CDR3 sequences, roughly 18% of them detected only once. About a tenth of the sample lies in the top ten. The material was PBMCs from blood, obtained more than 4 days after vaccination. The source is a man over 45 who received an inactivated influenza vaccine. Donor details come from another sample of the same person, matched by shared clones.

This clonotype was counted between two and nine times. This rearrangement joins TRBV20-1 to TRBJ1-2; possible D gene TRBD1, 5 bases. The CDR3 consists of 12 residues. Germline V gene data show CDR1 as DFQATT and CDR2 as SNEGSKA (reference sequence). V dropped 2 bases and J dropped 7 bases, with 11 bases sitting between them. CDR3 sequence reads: CSARPDSLGYTF. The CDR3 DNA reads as TGCAGTGCTAGACCTGACAGTCTTGGCTACACCTTC.

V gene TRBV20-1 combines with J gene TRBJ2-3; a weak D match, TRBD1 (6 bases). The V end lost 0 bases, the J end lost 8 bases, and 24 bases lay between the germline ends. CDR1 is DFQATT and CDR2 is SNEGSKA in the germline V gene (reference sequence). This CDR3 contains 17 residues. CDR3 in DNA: TGCAGTGCTAGAGATTATCGGGTGGGGGCCTACGAGGGTACGCAGTATTTT. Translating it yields CSARDYRVGAYEGTQYF.

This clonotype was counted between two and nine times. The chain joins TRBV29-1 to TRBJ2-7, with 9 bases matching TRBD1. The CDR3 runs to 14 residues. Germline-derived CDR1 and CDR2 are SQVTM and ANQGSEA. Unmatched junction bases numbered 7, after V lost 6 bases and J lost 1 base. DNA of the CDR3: TGCAGCGTGAAGATCGGGACAGGGTCCTACGAGCAGTACTTC. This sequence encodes CSVKIGTGSYEQYF.

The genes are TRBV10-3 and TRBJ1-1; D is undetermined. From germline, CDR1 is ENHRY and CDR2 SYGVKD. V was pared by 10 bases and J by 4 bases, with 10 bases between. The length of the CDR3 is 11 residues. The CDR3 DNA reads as TGTGCCAGCGCGGGGATCACTGAAGCTTTCTTT. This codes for CASAGITEAFF.

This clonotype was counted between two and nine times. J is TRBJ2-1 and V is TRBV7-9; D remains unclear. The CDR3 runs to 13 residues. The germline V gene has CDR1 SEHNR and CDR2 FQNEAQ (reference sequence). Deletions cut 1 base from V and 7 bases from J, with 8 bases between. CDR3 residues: CASSLERRNEQFF. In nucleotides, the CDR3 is TGTGCCAGCAGCTTAGAAAGAAGGAATGAGCAGTTCTTC.

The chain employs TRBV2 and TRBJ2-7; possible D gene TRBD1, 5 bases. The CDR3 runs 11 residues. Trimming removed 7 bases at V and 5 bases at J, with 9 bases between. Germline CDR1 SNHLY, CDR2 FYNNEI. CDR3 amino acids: CASNLRDEQYF. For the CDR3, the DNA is TGTGCCAGCAACCTCAGGGACGAGCAGTACTTC.

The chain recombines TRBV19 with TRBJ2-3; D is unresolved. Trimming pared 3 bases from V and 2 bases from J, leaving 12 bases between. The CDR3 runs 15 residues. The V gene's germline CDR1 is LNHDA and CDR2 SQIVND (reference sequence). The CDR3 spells CASSIRSSDTDTQYF. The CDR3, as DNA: TGTGCCAGTAGTATTCGGAGTTCCGACACAGATACGCAGTATTTT.

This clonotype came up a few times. The CDR3 sequence: CASSLGLAGLASYNEQFF. In DNA, the CDR3 is TGCGCCAGCAGCTTGGGACTAGCGGGTCTCGCTTCCTACAATGAGCAGTTCTTC. The chain carries TRBV5-1 and TRBJ2-1, with 10 positions matching TRBD2. Per the germline V gene, CDR1 is SGHRS and CDR2 is YFSETQ. V was pared by 0 bases and J by 1 base, with 7 bases of the junction left unmatched. The CDR3 loop spans 18 amino acids. The whole variable domain, filled in from reference TRBV5-1 and TRBJ2-1, reads KAGVTQTPRYLIKTRGQQVTLSCSPISGHRSVSWYQQTPGQGLQFLFEYFSETQRNKGNFPGRFSGRQFSNSRSEMNVSTLELGDSALYLCASSLGLAGLASYNEQFFGPGTRLTVL.

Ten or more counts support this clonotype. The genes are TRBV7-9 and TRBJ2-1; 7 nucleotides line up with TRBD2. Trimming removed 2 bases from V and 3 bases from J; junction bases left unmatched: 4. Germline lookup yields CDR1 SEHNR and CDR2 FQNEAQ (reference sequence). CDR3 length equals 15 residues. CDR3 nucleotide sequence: TGTGCCAGCAGCTTATTAGCGGGCAACTACAATGAGCAGTTCTTC. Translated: CASSLLAGNYNEQFF.

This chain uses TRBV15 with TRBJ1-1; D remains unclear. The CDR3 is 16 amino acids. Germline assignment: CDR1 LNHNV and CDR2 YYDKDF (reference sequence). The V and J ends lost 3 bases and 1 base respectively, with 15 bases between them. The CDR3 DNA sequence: TGTGCCACCAGCAGCGCCTTGAGGTGGGCGAACACTGAAGCTTTCTTT. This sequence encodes CATSSALRWANTEAFF. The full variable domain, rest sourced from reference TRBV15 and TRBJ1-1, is DAMVIQNPRYQVTQFGKPVTLSCSQTLNHNVMYWYQQKSSQAPKLLFHYYDKDFNNEADTPDNFQSRRPNTSFCFLDIRSPGLGDTAMYLCATSSALRWANTEAFFGQGTRLTVV.

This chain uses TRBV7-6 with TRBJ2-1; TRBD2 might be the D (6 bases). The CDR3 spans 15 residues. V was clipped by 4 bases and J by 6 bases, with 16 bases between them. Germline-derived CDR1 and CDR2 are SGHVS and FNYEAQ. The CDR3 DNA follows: TGTGCCAGCAGCTCGGGCAGGGACTTCCCCAATGAGCAGTTCTTC. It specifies CASSSGRDFPNEQFF. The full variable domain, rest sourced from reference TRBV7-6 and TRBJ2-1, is GAGVSQSPRYKVTKRGQDVALRCDPISGHVSLYWYRQALGQGPEFLTYFNYEAQQDKSGLPNDRFSAERPEGSISTLTIQRTEQRDSAMYRCASSSGRDFPNEQFFGPGTRLTVL.

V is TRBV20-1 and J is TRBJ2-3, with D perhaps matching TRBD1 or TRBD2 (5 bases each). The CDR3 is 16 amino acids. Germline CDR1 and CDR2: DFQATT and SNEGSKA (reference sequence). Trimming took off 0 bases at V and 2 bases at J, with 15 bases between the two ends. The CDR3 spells CSARDPGRVATDTQYF. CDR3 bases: TGCAGTGCTAGAGATCCGGGGCGCGTGGCCACAGATACGCAGTATTTT.

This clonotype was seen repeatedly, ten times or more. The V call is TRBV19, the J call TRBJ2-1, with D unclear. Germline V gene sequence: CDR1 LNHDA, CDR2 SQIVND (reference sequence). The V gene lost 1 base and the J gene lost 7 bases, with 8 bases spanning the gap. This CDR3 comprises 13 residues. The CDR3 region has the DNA TGTGCCAGTAGTATAGGGGTCCTTAATGAGCAGTTCTTC. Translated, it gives CASSIGVLNEQFF.